This entry describes one T cell receptor beta chain. This entry is derived from a study of T cell changes during pregnancy in multiple sclerosis. Produced via immunoSEQ multiplex PCR; TCRdb's table is partial and in-frame only. The table has more than 65,000 clones, about 93% seen once; the top ten hold under 1.3%. Per the germline V gene, CDR1 is MNHNS and CDR2 is SASEGT. The V and J ends lost 7 bases and 5 bases, in that order; junction bases with no gene match: 3. CDR3 size: 13 residues. The receptor was isolated from a female donor with multiple sclerosis, enrolled in a pregnancy study. V gene TRBV6-1 combines with J gene TRBJ1-1; 11 nucleotides align to TRBD1. The sample consisted of peripheral blood, taken in the first trimester of pregnancy. CDR3 loop: CASNRDRGTEAFF. The CDR3 region has the DNA TGTGCCAGCAACCGGGACAGGGGGACTGAAGCTTTCTTT.